This passage covers 26 T cell receptor beta chains from one sample sequenced in a study of blood T cell repertoires in COVID-19. Data came from immunoSEQ multiplex PCR; TCRdb stores just in-frame clones and leaves some out. This sample has a few hundred thousand clones, with about 90% found just once. The sequencing sample was made of PBMCs or T cells enriched from blood (not recorded which). The receptors derive from a middle-aged man in a cohort exposed to, infected with or recovered from COVID-19 (not recorded which).

This clone was seen only once. The chain uses TRBV5-1 and TRBJ2-7; TRBD2 aligns across 11 bases. The CDR3 is 17 residues long. From germline, CDR1 is SGHRS and CDR2 YFSETQ. Trimming removed 5 bases from V and 7 bases from J; junction bases left unmatched: 17. The CDR3 sequence: CASRPGTSGPRAGEQYF. The CDR3 DNA is TGCGCCAGCAGGCCGGGGACTAGCGGACCCAGGGCGGGGGAGCAGTACTTC.

V usage is TRBV7-2 and J usage is TRBJ2-2; D possibly corresponds to TRBD1 (5 bases). Trimming cost V 5 bases and J 2 bases, with 9 bases left between them. Germline CDR1 SGHTA, CDR2 FQGNSA. This CDR3 has 14 amino acids. CDR3 coding DNA: TGTGCCAGCAGCACCGACAGCAACACCGGGGAGCTGTTTTTT. Amino acid sequence: CASSTDSNTGELFF.

This chain joins TRBV2 and TRBJ2-7; 8 bases match TRBD1. Germline V CDR1 and CDR2: SNHLY, FYNNEI. There are 15 residues in the CDR3. V lost 3 bases, J lost 1 base, and 5 bases stayed unmatched. CDR3 in DNA: TGTGCCAGCAGTGACCCCGGACAGGGATCCTACGAGCAGTACTTC. This codes for CASSDPGQGSYEQYF.

As to this clone: Distinct nucleotide sequences in the sample also encode this CDR3. V is TRBV29-1 and J is TRBJ2-7; D gene uncertain. Germline V CDR1 and CDR2: SQVTM, ANQGSEA. The CDR3 contains 12 residues. Trimming shortened V by 4 bases and J by 0 bases, and 7 bases separated the two germline ends. The CDR3 here is CSVAVSSYEQYF. Here the CDR3 DNA reads TGCAGCGTTGCAGTCAGCTCCTACGAGCAGTACTTC.

This clone was seen a few times. This chain connects TRBV28 to TRBJ1-5, with D hard to call. Germline V gene lookup returns CDR1 MDHEN and CDR2 SYDVKM. The germline V and J ends were trimmed by 3 bases and 9 bases, with 12 bases remaining between them. The CDR3 spans 13 residues. CDR3 coding DNA: TGTGCCAGCAGTTTCCAGTTATCATGGCCCCAGCATTTT. As protein: CASSFQLSWPQHF. Full variable domain (rest looked up from reference TRBV28 and TRBJ1-5): DVKVTQSSRYLVKRTGEKVFLECVQDMDHENMFWYRQDPGLGLRLIYFSYDVKMKEKGDIPEGYSVSREKKERFSLILESASTNQTSMYLCASSFQLSWPQHFGDGTRLSIL.

V usage is TRBV30 and J usage is TRBJ1-3, with a possible D match to TRBD1 (5 bases). Germline V gene lookup returns CDR1 GTSNPN and CDR2 SVGIG (reference sequence). The CDR3 covers 15 residues. Between the trimmed V and J ends, which lost 0 bases and 0 bases, there was a span of 9 bases. As DNA, the CDR3 is TGTGCCTGGAGTGTATTGACAGCCTCTGGAAACACCATATATTTT. Translating gives CAWSVLTASGNTIYF. Complete variable domain (other parts from reference TRBV30 and TRBJ1-3): SQTIHQWPATLVQPVGSPLSLECTVEGTSNPNLYWYRQAAGRGLQLLFYSVGIGQISSEVPQNLSASRPQDRQFILSSKKLLLSDSGFYLCAWSVLTASGNTIYFGEGSWLTVV.

The chain joins TRBV30 to TRBJ1-2; 9 nucleotides agree with TRBD1. Germline V gene data show CDR1 as GTSNPN and CDR2 as SVGIG (reference sequence). J gave up 5 bases and V 3 bases, and 7 bases lay outside the gene matches. The CDR3 contains 14 residues. Written as DNA, the CDR3 is TGTGCCTGGAGCCCGGGACAGGGCCTGTATGGCTACACCTTC. This sequence encodes CAWSPGQGLYGYTF.

The gene calls are TRBV19 and TRBJ2-7, with D hard to call. The CDR3 is 15 residues long. The germline V gene encodes CDR1 LNHDA and CDR2 SQIVND (reference sequence). V dropped 6 bases and J dropped 2 bases, with 17 bases sitting between them. CDR3 amino acids: CASRSRAGTTYEQYF. DNA of the CDR3: TGTGCCAGTAGGTCCAGAGCAGGAACCACCTACGAGCAGTACTTC.

This rearrangement joins TRBV27 to TRBJ1-5, with TRBD1 identical over 7 bases. Germline V gene lookup returns CDR1 MNHEY and CDR2 SMNVEV (reference sequence). The CDR3 totals 16 residues. The V gene end was trimmed by 5 bases and the J gene end by 1 base; junction bases not matched to a gene: 8. CDR3 nucleotide sequence: TGTGCCAGCAGTCCAGACAGGGCGAGGAGCAATCAGCCCCAGCATTTT. Amino acids: CASSPDRARSNQPQHF.

The genes are TRBV28 and TRBJ2-1, with TRBD1 matching over 12 bases. Unmatched junction bases numbered 12, after V lost 8 bases and J lost 10 bases. Germline values: CDR1 MDHEN, CDR2 SYDVKM. The CDR3 sequence is 15 residues long. The CDR3 region is CASAPGQGALREQFF. CDR3 DNA: TGTGCCAGCGCGCCGGGACAGGGGGCCCTCAGGGAGCAGTTCTTC.

CDR3 bases: TGTGCCAGCAGCGCCCCAGGGGGCGTTTACAATGAGCAGTTCTTC. Its translation: CASSAPGGVYNEQFF. This chain connects TRBV3-1 (or the pseudogene TRBV3-2) to TRBJ2-1; 8 bases fit TRBD1. Looked up from germline, CDR1 is LGHDT and CDR2 is YNNKEL (reference sequence). The J segment lost 4 bases and the V segment lost 5 bases, leaving 7 bases of the junction unmatched. The CDR3 sequence is 15 residues long.

The V gene is TRBV7-8, the J gene TRBJ1-5, with D unclear. From germline, CDR1 is SGHVS and CDR2 FQNEAQ. The CDR3 has 13 residues. With 4 bases removed from V and 1 base from J, the gap between germline ends came to 5 bases. DNA of the CDR3: TGTGCCAGCAGCTATCGGAGCAATCAGCCCCAGCATTTT. Encoded protein: CASSYRSNQPQHF.

The chain is built from TRBV4-1 and TRBJ1-4, with D uncertain. The CDR3 spans 18 residues. The ends were cut back, 1 base at V and 3 bases at J, with 18 bases in the middle. The germline V gene encodes CDR1 MGHRA and CDR2 YSYEKL. The CDR3 loop reads CASSQGEGSSGANEKLFF. The DNA of the CDR3 is TGCGCCAGCAGCCAAGGCGAGGGTTCCTCCGGGGCTAATGAAAAACTGTTTTTT.

The rearrangement links TRBV10-3 to TRBJ1-5, with D tentatively TRBD1 (6 bases). The ends were cut back, 5 bases at V and 4 bases at J, with 9 bases in the middle. The germline CDR1 and CDR2 sequences are ENHRY and SYGVKD. The CDR3 loop spans 13 amino acids. This CDR3 reads CAISRTENQPQHF. The CDR3 coding sequence is TGTGCCATCAGTAGGACAGAGAATCAGCCCCAGCATTTT.

The V gene is TRBV5-4, the J gene TRBJ1-2; TRBD1 aligns across 7 bases. CDR1 SGHNT and CDR2 YYREEE come from the germline V gene (reference sequence). The CDR3 length is 15 residues. With 4 bases clipped from V and 4 bases from J, the junction kept 10 bases outside the gene matches. CDR3 loop: CASSLEGTASYGYTF. The CDR3, as DNA: TGTGCCAGCAGCCTGGAAGGGACAGCTTCCTATGGCTACACCTTC.

V usage is TRBV19 and J usage is TRBJ2-1; D might be TRBD2 (6 bases). Germline CDR1 reads LNHDA; CDR2 reads SQIVND (reference sequence). This CDR3 spans 15 amino acids. Trimming took 5 bases from V and 1 from J, leaving 12 bases between them. CDR3 loop: CASSLGGRSYNEQFF. The CDR3 DNA is TGTGCCAGTAGTCTGGGGGGAAGATCCTACAATGAGCAGTTCTTC. Based on the CDR3 plus reference TRBV19 and TRBJ2-1, the full variable domain is DGGITQSPKYLFRKEGQNVTLSCEQNLNHDAMYWYRQDPGQGLRLIYYSQIVNDFQKGDIAEGYSVSREKKESFPLTVTSAQKNPTAFYLCASSLGGRSYNEQFFGPGTRLTVL.

The genes are TRBV18 and TRBJ1-5; maybe TRBD1 (5 bases). This CDR3 has 15 amino acids. V lost 4 bases, J lost 4 bases, and 14 bases lay in between. Germline V CDR1 and CDR2: KGHSH, LQKENI. The CDR3 nucleotides are TGTGCCAGCTCACGAACCCAGGACAAGAATCAGCCCCAGCATTTT. This codes for CASSRTQDKNQPQHF. Full variable domain (rest looked up from reference TRBV18 and TRBJ1-5): NAGVMQNPRHLVRRRGQEARLRCSPMKGHSHVYWYRQLPEEGLKFMVYLQKENIIDESGMPKERFSAEFPKEGPSILRIQQVVRGDSAAYFCASSRTQDKNQPQHFGDGTRLSIL.

Details on this clone: Other DNA sequences in the sample encode the same CDR3. The chain uses TRBV3-1 (or the pseudogene TRBV3-2) and TRBJ2-7; D unclear. The CDR3 is 13 amino acids. Trimming shortened V by 2 bases and J by 2 bases, and 7 bases separated the two germline ends. The germline gives CDR1 LGHDT, CDR2 YNNKEL (reference sequence). The CDR3 is CASSQFGAYEQYF. CDR3 DNA sequence: TGTGCCAGCAGCCAATTCGGTGCCTACGAGCAGTACTTC.

The chain combines TRBV28 with TRBJ1-4; D gene unclear. V lost 3 bases and J lost 6, with 8 bases in between. The germline gives CDR1 MDHEN, CDR2 SYDVKM. The CDR3 consists of 13 residues. CDR3 nucleotides: TGTGCCAGCAGTTTGGCGGGGTATGAAAAACTGTTTTTT. Protein sequence: CASSLAGYEKLFF.

The chain is built from TRBV14 and TRBJ2-6; D might be TRBD1 (7 bases). The V end lost 3 bases, the J end lost 4 bases, and 13 bases lay between the germline ends. Germline CDR1 and CDR2: SGHDN and FVKESK. This CDR3 is built from 16 residues. The CDR3 sequence is CASSQVEGAGANVLTF. The DNA for the CDR3 is TGTGCCAGCAGCCAGGTGGAGGGGGCCGGGGCCAACGTCCTGACTTTC.

The genes are TRBV10-1 and TRBJ1-2; 9 nucleotides line up with TRBD1. Trimming took 0 bases from V and 6 from J; bases not matched to a gene: 2. The germline CDR1 and CDR2 sequences are WNHNN and SYGVQD (reference sequence). There are 14 residues in the CDR3. In DNA, the CDR3 is TGCGCCAGCAGTGAGTCCCGGACAGGGGATGGCTACACCTTC. It translates to CASSESRTGDGYTF.

V usage is TRBV29-1 and J usage is TRBJ1-1; D may be TRBD1 (6 bases). Germline V gene sequence: CDR1 SQVTM, CDR2 ANQGSEA. This CDR3 spans 12 amino acids. The germline V and J ends were trimmed by 8 bases and 8 bases, with 18 bases remaining between them. In nucleotides, the CDR3 is TGCAGCACGACAGGCCCCGAGTTGGAAGCTTTCTTT. Translating gives CSTTGPELEAFF.

This chain joins TRBV7-9 and TRBJ2-2; TRBD1 is a possible D gene (6 bases). The CDR3 covers 15 residues. Deletions cut 0 bases from V and 3 bases from J, with 8 bases between. Looked up from germline, CDR1 is SEHNR and CDR2 is FQNEAQ (reference sequence). CDR3 sequence reads: CASSLADSYTGELFF. DNA for the CDR3: TGTGCCAGCAGCTTAGCGGACAGTTACACCGGGGAGCTGTTTTTT.

V is TRBV4-1 and J is TRBJ2-1; 7 positions match TRBD2. This CDR3 has 19 amino acids. J gave up 0 bases and V 2 bases, and 13 bases lay outside the gene matches. Germline CDR1 and CDR2: MGHRA and YSYEKL. The CDR3 DNA reads TGCGCCAGCAGCCAAACGGCAAGCGGGACCCTTTACTCCTACAATGAGCAGTTCTTC. This encodes CASSQTASGTLYSYNEQFF.

The chain uses TRBV24-1 and TRBJ2-1; no clear D. Germline-derived CDR1 and CDR2 are KGHDR and SFDVKD. Trimming left V 4 bases short and J 9 bases short, with 18 bases between. This CDR3 is 15 amino acids long. The CDR3 DNA follows: TGTGCCACCAGTGACCCTAGATTATCACACGGTGAGCAGTTCTTC. It encodes CATSDPRLSHGEQFF.

The chain joins TRBV5-1 to TRBJ2-7; 9 bases align to TRBD1. This CDR3 has 14 amino acids. Germline V gene data show CDR1 as SGHRS and CDR2 as YFSETQ. Trimming removed 4 bases from V and 3 bases from J; junction bases left unmatched: 5. The CDR3 DNA is TGCGCCAGCAGCCCGCCGGGACAGGGCTACGAGCAGTACTTC. It encodes CASSPPGQGYEQYF.